The present T cell receptor beta chain was sequenced within a study of chemoradiotherapy in HPV16-positive cancers. The study, taken as a whole, reports: The functional HPV-specific definition rests on just two HPV16-positive patients. Better recurrence-free survival went with HPV-responsive T-cell expansion in HPV16-positive patients. Candidate HPV-specific clones and E7-related TCR motifs grew in tumor during treatment.

Repeated repertoire sampling spanned the course of chemoradiotherapy. Germline lookup yields CDR1 SNHLY and CDR2 FYNNEI. The CDR3 is 17 amino acids. The germline V and J ends were trimmed by 4 bases and 0 bases, with 13 bases remaining between them. For this clone: Its antigen remains unidentified.

Sequencing was performed with immunoSEQ multiplex PCR; in TCRdb, only in-frame clones are kept and a portion is missing. The table shows tens of thousands of clones, with approximately 88% occurring only once. The sample here was blood, taken from a patient who underwent chemoradiotherapy. The genes are TRBV2 and TRBJ2-6, with a possible D match to TRBD1 (5 bases). The sequence was collected from a human donor with HPV-associated anogenital cancer. CDR3 in amino acids: CASSGNRLASGANVLTF. The CDR3 coding sequence is TGTGCCAGCAGTGGAAACAGGTTAGCCTCTGGGGCCAACGTCCTGACTTTC.